This passage covers 13 T cell receptor beta chains from one sample sequenced in a study of blood T cell repertoires in COVID-19. Using immunoSEQ multiplex PCR, the repertoire was profiled, and TCRdb retains in-frame clones only, with some absent. The sample carries fewer than 400,000 clones, 75% to 90% recorded once. The specimen sequenced was PBMCs or T cells enriched from blood (not recorded which). The receptors shown here come from a young woman who had been exposed to COVID-19.

This clone was seen a single time. The chain combines TRBV30 with TRBJ2-5, with TRBD2 matching over 10 bases. The CDR3 runs to 15 residues. Trimming at V came to 2 bases and at J to 3 bases, leaving 6 bases not matched to a gene. Germline V CDR1 and CDR2: GTSNPN, SVGIG (reference sequence). The CDR3 here is CAWSTGTSVKETQYF. The CDR3, as DNA: TGTGCCTGGAGTACCGGGACTAGCGTGAAAGAGACCCAGTACTTC.

J is TRBJ2-1 and V is TRBV7-9; D call uncertain. The CDR3 consists of 13 residues. Trimming pared 6 bases from V and 0 bases from J, leaving 6 bases between. The germline V gene encodes CDR1 SEHNR and CDR2 FQNEAQ (reference sequence). The DNA of the CDR3 is TGTGCCAGCAGTGAGAGCTCCTACAATGAGCAGTTCTTC. Its translation is CASSESSYNEQFF.

This clone was recorded many times. CDR3 sequence (DNA): TGTGCCAGCAGCCTCCGGGACAGAGCTAACACCGGGGAGCTGTTTTTT. This codes for CASSLRDRANTGELFF. The rearrangement links TRBV5-8 to TRBJ2-2, with 7 nucleotides matching TRBD1. The CDR3 runs 16 residues. V dropped 4 bases and J dropped 2; count of bases not matched to a gene: 8. Germline V gives CDR1 SGHTS, CDR2 YDEGEE.

The chain couples TRBV19 to TRBJ1-4; 7 bases agree with TRBD1. Germline assignment: CDR1 LNHDA and CDR2 SQIVND (reference sequence). This CDR3 is built from 13 residues. This CDR3 is CATRYRGEEKLFF. The CDR3 DNA sequence: TGTGCGACGCGGTACAGGGGTGAAGAAAAACTGTTTTTT.

In its sample, this clone was seen a few times. The chain combines TRBV23-1 with TRBJ2-1; maybe TRBD2 (6 bases). TRBV23-1 falls under the ORF class, with uncertain function. The CDR3 contains 15 residues. The V end was cut by 2 bases, the J end by 11 bases, with 19 bases between. Written as DNA, the CDR3 is TGCGCCAGCAGTCAAGGGGTAGCGGCCCTGCATCAGCAGTTCTTC. Residues: CASSQGVAALHQQFF.

The chain uses TRBV7-2 and TRBJ1-1; D gene ambiguous. V was shortened by 5 bases and J by 3 bases, with 13 bases between the two germline ends. The germline CDR1 and CDR2 sequences are SGHTA and FQGNSA. The CDR3 consists of 14 residues. CDR3 in DNA: TGTGCCAGCAGCAGCCCTAACCGGGACACTGAAGCTTTCTTT. The encoded protein is CASSSPNRDTEAFF.

The V gene is TRBV9, the J gene TRBJ2-5; 8 bases match TRBD2. CDR1 SGDLS and CDR2 YYNGEE come from the germline V gene. The CDR3 length is 16 residues. Trimming removed 4 bases from V and 4 bases from J; junction bases left unmatched: 12. The CDR3 is CASSSRRSGRGETQYF. CDR3 in DNA: TGTGCCAGCAGCTCCCGGAGGAGCGGGAGAGGAGAGACCCAGTACTTC.

The gene calls are TRBV23-1 and TRBJ2-1; possibly TRBD2 for D (5 bases). TRBV23-1 is treated as an ORF (open reading frame) with a function not yet certain. There are 15 residues in the CDR3. Trimming cost V 1 base and J 9 bases, with 16 bases left between them. The CDR3 nucleotides are TGCGCCAGCAGTCAATACCCTAGCCACGCCGCTGAGCAGTTCTTC. Its translation is CASSQYPSHAAEQFF.

The chain employs TRBV19 and TRBJ2-7, with 9 bases that match TRBD1. The CDR3 contains 17 residues. The germline gives CDR1 LNHDA, CDR2 SQIVND (reference sequence). The V gene end was trimmed by 0 bases and the J gene end by 4 bases; junction bases not matched to a gene: 10. The CDR3 DNA follows: TGTGCCAGTAGTATAGACCCTCCGACAGGGGGTAGGTACGAGCAGTACTTC. Encoded protein: CASSIDPPTGGRYEQYF.

In its sample, this clone was seen once. V gene TRBV30 combines with J gene TRBJ1-1; weak D call: TRBD1 (5 bases). Germline CDR1 is GTSNPN and CDR2 is SVGIG (reference sequence). The V gene lost 0 bases and the J gene lost 0 bases, with 11 bases spanning the gap. This CDR3 has 15 amino acids. The CDR3 sequence: CAWSVRGFMNTEAFF. The CDR3 DNA reads TGTGCCTGGAGTGTACGGGGGTTCATGAACACTGAAGCTTTCTTT.

The rearrangement uses TRBV5-1 and TRBJ2-1; TRBD2 matches at 9 bases. Trimming removed 4 bases from V and 2 bases from J; junction bases left unmatched: 7. The germline gives CDR1 SGHRS, CDR2 YFSETQ. The CDR3 spans 16 residues. In DNA form, the CDR3 reads TGCGCCAGCAGCCGAGGACTAGCGCTGACCTACAATGAGCAGTTCTTC. Encoded protein: CASSRGLALTYNEQFF.

This sequence joins TRBV30 and TRBJ1-5; tentatively, D is TRBD1 (6 bases). Germline values: CDR1 GTSNPN, CDR2 SVGIG (reference sequence). V gave up 3 bases and J gave up 1 base, with 10 bases separating them. The CDR3 sequence is 14 residues long. CDR3 sequence reads: CAWRVQGSNQPQHF. The DNA of the CDR3 is TGTGCCTGGAGGGTACAGGGAAGCAATCAGCCCCAGCATTTT.

The chain joins TRBV14 to TRBJ1-1; D call uncertain. The length of the CDR3 is 14 residues. Germline CDR1 is SGHDN and CDR2 is FVKESK. The V and J ends lost 0 bases and 4 bases respectively, with 9 bases between them. The CDR3 protein is CASSQDLSGTEAFF. The DNA of the CDR3 is TGTGCCAGCAGCCAAGATCTTTCAGGCACTGAAGCTTTCTTT.